Below, 29 T cell receptor beta chains from the same sample are listed, as sequenced in a study of technical replicates of blood from a few donors. Clones were read by immunoSEQ multiplex PCR, and TCRdb kept only the in-frame ones, dropping some. The top ten hold 13% to 15% of the sample, which has roughly 12,000 clones, 65% to 85% seen once. Sequencing was carried out using PBMCs. The receptors here all came from a human donor in good health.

The V gene is TRBV6-1, the J gene TRBJ2-5; D unclear. The CDR3 is 13 residues long. Germline V gives CDR1 MNHNS, CDR2 SASEGT. V was cut by 8 bases and J by 0 bases, with 10 bases left in between. The CDR3 bases are TGTGCCAGCGAGCCACCTTACCAAGAGACCCAGTACTTC. Translated, it gives CASEPPYQETQYF.

The V call is TRBV5-1, the J call TRBJ2-3; D perhaps matches TRBD2 (9 bases). CDR3 length: 20 amino acids. Germline CDR1 is SGHRS and CDR2 is YFSETQ. V dropped 0 bases and J dropped 0 bases, with 23 bases sitting between them. The CDR3 region is CASSLARGLAGRPSTDTQYF. The CDR3 DNA follows: TGCGCCAGCAGCTTGGCCAGGGGGCTAGCGGGGCGTCCTAGCACAGATACGCAGTATTTT.

The chain links TRBV4-2 to TRBJ2-5; D possibly corresponds to TRBD2 (6 bases). The germline gives CDR1 LGHNA, CDR2 YNFKEQ. Trimming took off 0 bases at V and 5 bases at J, with 13 bases between the two ends. The CDR3 spans 15 residues. Here the CDR3 reads CASSQENGRRETQYF. The CDR3 DNA sequence: TGTGCCAGCAGCCAAGAAAACGGGAGAAGGGAGACCCAGTACTTC.

The J gene is TRBJ2-7, the V gene TRBV18; maybe TRBD2 (5 bases). From germline, CDR1 is KGHSH and CDR2 LQKENI. This CDR3 contains 16 residues. With 0 bases removed from V and 11 bases from J, the gap between germline ends came to 23 bases. CDR3 nucleotide sequence: TGTGCCAGCTCACCACCTTCGGACGGAGGATCTACGACGAAGTACTTC. This sequence encodes CASSPPSDGGSTTKYF.

The CDR3 nucleotides are TGCGCCAGCAGCTTTTCGGCGGGAGGGTCCTACGAGCAGTACTTC. Protein product: CASSFSAGGSYEQYF. The J gene is TRBJ2-7, the V gene TRBV5-1, with TRBD2 identical over 9 bases. V gave up 2 bases and J gave up 1 base; unmatched junction bases: 4. This CDR3 spans 15 amino acids. Germline lookup yields CDR1 SGHRS and CDR2 YFSETQ.

The CDR3 spells CASSWSGGAREQFF. CDR3 sequence (DNA): TGCGCCAGCAGCTGGAGCGGGGGTGCCCGCGAGCAGTTCTTC. The chain combines TRBV5-1 with TRBJ2-1, with 8 bases fitting TRBD2. Germline V lookup: CDR1 SGHRS, CDR2 YFSETQ. V was clipped by 3 bases and J by 10 bases; unmatched bases: 9. The CDR3 loop spans 14 amino acids.

The rearrangement uses TRBV5-1 and TRBJ2-3, with 7 bases that match TRBD2. Germline CDR1 and CDR2: SGHRS and YFSETQ. J lost 2 bases, V lost 4 bases, and 13 bases had no gene match. This CDR3 is built from 17 residues. CDR3 DNA sequence: TGCGCCAGCAGCCTTGGGGGAAGGCGGGGGAACACAGATACGCAGTATTTT. Encoded protein: CASSLGGRRGNTDTQYF.

The gene calls are TRBV5-1 and TRBJ2-7; possibly TRBD2 for D (5 bases). The ends were cut back, 0 bases at V and 2 bases at J, with 9 bases in the middle. This CDR3 has 14 residues. Germline CDR1 SGHRS, CDR2 YFSETQ. The CDR3: CASSLGGNPYEQYF. As DNA, the CDR3 is TGCGCCAGCAGCTTGGGAGGGAACCCCTACGAGCAGTACTTC.

V is TRBV27 and J is TRBJ2-5; TRBD1 might be the D (7 bases). The germline V gene has CDR1 MNHEY and CDR2 SMNVEV (reference sequence). V dropped 6 bases and J dropped 4 bases, with 18 bases sitting between them. The length of the CDR3 is 15 residues. The CDR3 DNA is TGTGCCAGCAGGACAGGGAGTTCTAGCGTAGAGACCCAGTACTTC. Translating it yields CASRTGSSSVETQYF.

The chain couples TRBV25-1 to TRBJ2-3, with TRBD2 identical over 7 bases. The CDR3 is 14 amino acids. V dropped 4 bases and J dropped 0; count of bases not matched to a gene: 1. Looked up from germline, CDR1 is MGHDK and CDR2 is SYGVNS. The CDR3 nucleotides are TGTGCCAGCAGTGGGACTAGGAGCACAGATACGCAGTATTTT. It encodes CASSGTRSTDTQYF.

This sequence joins TRBV5-1 and TRBJ2-3; 13 bases align to TRBD2. Germline CDR1 reads SGHRS; CDR2 reads YFSETQ. The CDR3 spans 18 residues. V gave up 4 bases and J gave up 1 base; unmatched junction bases: 9. Here the CDR3 DNA reads TGCGCCAGCAGCCCATGGACTAGCGGGAGTGGGGGCACAGATACGCAGTATTTT. It encodes CASSPWTSGSGGTDTQYF.

This clone was seen only once. The V call is TRBV5-1, the J call TRBJ2-1; 7 positions match TRBD2. There are 16 residues in the CDR3. CDR1 and CDR2 (germline): SGHRS, YFSETQ. V dropped 7 bases and J dropped 0; count of bases not matched to a gene: 10. Here the CDR3 reads CASAVGGSNSYNEQFF. The CDR3 DNA follows: TGCGCCAGCGCGGTCGGGGGGTCTAACTCCTACAATGAGCAGTTCTTC. Filled out from reference TRBV5-1 and TRBJ2-1, the complete variable domain reads KAGVTQTPRYLIKTRGQQVTLSCSPISGHRSVSWYQQTPGQGLQFLFEYFSETQRNKGNFPGRFSGRQFSNSRSEMNVSTLELGDSALYLCASAVGGSNSYNEQFFGPGTRLTVL.

V usage is TRBV7-8 and J usage is TRBJ2-5, with TRBD1 matching 9 bases. The CDR3 totals 16 residues. Losses at the gene ends were 4 bases for V and 5 bases for J; bases not matched to a gene: 11. Per germline, CDR1 SGHVS and CDR2 FQNEAQ. The CDR3 bases are TGTGCCAGCAGCTCAACAACAGGGGGCGAATGGGAGACCCAGTACTTC. As protein: CASSSTTGGEWETQYF.

This clone was seen only a few times. The chain uses TRBV5-6 and TRBJ2-1, with D hard to call. There are 12 residues in the CDR3. With 10 bases removed from V and 2 bases from J, the gap between germline ends came to 10 bases. Germline V gene data show CDR1 as SGHDT and CDR2 as YYEEEE. The CDR3 loop reads CAPCSAYNEQFF. In DNA, the CDR3 is TGTGCCCCATGCAGTGCCTACAATGAGCAGTTCTTC.

V gene TRBV19 combines with J gene TRBJ2-1; the match to TRBD2 covers 10 bases. CDR1 and CDR2 (germline): LNHDA, SQIVND (reference sequence). The CDR3 runs to 18 residues. V gave up 5 bases and J gave up 1 base; unmatched junction bases: 11. Written as DNA, the CDR3 is TGTGCCAGTAGTGGTCGGCTAGCGGGAGTGCAATCCTACAATGAGCAGTTCTTC. Translated, it gives CASSGRLAGVQSYNEQFF.

V and J are TRBV18 and TRBJ2-7, with 12 bases identical to TRBD2. Germline lookup yields CDR1 KGHSH and CDR2 LQKENI. This CDR3 comprises 14 residues. With 3 bases clipped from V and 6 bases from J, the junction kept 3 bases outside the gene matches. The CDR3 nucleotides read TGTGCCAGCTCACCTCAACTAGCGGGAGGCGAGCAGTACTTC. This gives the protein CASSPQLAGGEQYF. Combining the CDR3 with reference TRBV18 and TRBJ2-7 gives the whole variable domain NAGVMQNPRHLVRRRGQEARLRCSPMKGHSHVYWYRQLPEEGLKFMVYLQKENIIDESGMPKERFSAEFPKEGPSILRIQQVVRGDSAAYFCASSPQLAGGEQYFGPGTRLTVT.

This chain joins TRBV6-1 and TRBJ1-4; 8 bases line up with TRBD1. Germline CDR1 reads MNHNS; CDR2 reads SASEGT. The CDR3 length is 15 residues. The V and J ends lost 5 bases and 10 bases, in that order; junction bases with no gene match: 12. The CDR3 here is CASSPAEGQVVKLFF. The CDR3 DNA follows: TGTGCCAGCAGTCCCGCGGAGGGACAGGTCGTAAAACTGTTTTTT.

In nucleotides, the CDR3 is TGTGCCAGCAATACCGGGACAGGGACCCCCTATGGCTACACCTTC. Protein: CASNTGTGTPYGYTF. This sequence joins TRBV6-1 and TRBJ1-2; 9 bases match TRBD1. Trimming at V came to 7 bases and at J to 4 bases, leaving 10 bases not matched to a gene. This CDR3 contains 15 residues. Germline V gene data show CDR1 as MNHNS and CDR2 as SASEGT.

The chain employs TRBV7-6 and TRBJ2-3; 10 bases line up with TRBD1. Losses at the gene ends were 1 base for V and 8 bases for J; bases not matched to a gene: 3. This CDR3 spans 14 amino acids. Germline-derived CDR1 and CDR2 are SGHVS and FNYEAQ. CDR3 protein: CASSLGTGGGTQYF. CDR3 nucleotide sequence: TGTGCCAGCAGCTTAGGGACAGGGGGAGGTACGCAGTATTTT. Full variable domain (missing parts from reference TRBV7-6 and TRBJ2-3): GAGVSQSPRYKVTKRGQDVALRCDPISGHVSLYWYRQALGQGPEFLTYFNYEAQQDKSGLPNDRFSAERPEGSISTLTIQRTEQRDSAMYRCASSLGTGGGTQYFGPGTRLTVL.

CDR3 protein: CASRLAATRETQYF. In DNA form, the CDR3 reads TGTGCCAGCAGACTAGCGGCCACAAGGGAGACCCAGTACTTC. The chain carries TRBV27 and TRBJ2-5; 8 bases are a match to TRBD2. V dropped 6 bases and J dropped 5; count of bases not matched to a gene: 8. The CDR3 is 14 amino acids. Looked up from germline, CDR1 is MNHEY and CDR2 is SMNVEV (reference sequence).

Written as DNA, the CDR3 is TGTGCCAGCAGCCCTCGTGGAGGGGCCACCTACGAGCAGTACTTC. Protein: CASSPRGGATYEQYF. This chain joins TRBV9 and TRBJ2-7; D is possibly TRBD2 (6 bases). Looked up from germline, CDR1 is SGDLS and CDR2 is YYNGEE. V was clipped by 4 bases and J by 2 bases, with 16 bases between them. The CDR3 is 15 amino acids.

This clone occurred a few times. The chain couples TRBV28 to TRBJ1-3; D unclear. The CDR3 length is 15 residues. Germline V gene lookup returns CDR1 MDHEN and CDR2 SYDVKM. Trimming left V 3 bases short and J 1 base short, with 10 bases between. The CDR3 DNA is TGTGCCAGCAGTTTGTTCGGTTTTTCTGGAAACACCATATATTTT. Protein product: CASSLFGFSGNTIYF.

A single count supports this clone. V is TRBV4-1 and J is TRBJ2-1; 12 positions match TRBD2. This CDR3 has 15 amino acids. Germline loops: CDR1 MGHRA, CDR2 YSYEKL. J lost 5 bases, V lost 4 bases, and 3 bases had no gene match. CDR3 DNA: TGCGCCAGCAGCCCAGGACTAGCGGGAAACAATGAGCAGTTCTTC. This gives the protein CASSPGLAGNNEQFF.

The chain combines TRBV27 with TRBJ1-2; 7 bases agree with TRBD1. The CDR3 consists of 15 residues. After removal of 4 bases from V and 8 bases from J, the junction contained 13 bases not matched to a gene. Germline lookup yields CDR1 MNHEY and CDR2 SMNVEV (reference sequence). CDR3: CASSSGGKGRVGYTF. In nucleotides, the CDR3 is TGTGCCAGCAGTTCAGGGGGAAAGGGTCGGGTAGGCTACACCTTC.

V gene TRBV27 combines with J gene TRBJ2-7, with D possibly TRBD2 on 5 matching bases. Germline values: CDR1 MNHEY, CDR2 SMNVEV (reference sequence). The CDR3 is 13 residues long. V lost 5 bases and J 5 bases, leaving 13 bases between the germline ends. CDR3 sequence (DNA): TGTGCCAGCAGTCTACGTGGGAGCCACGAGCAGTACTTC. Its translation is CASSLRGSHEQYF.

This chain links TRBV7-7 with TRBJ2-1, with 8 nucleotides matching TRBD1. The CDR3 covers 13 residues. Germline lookup yields CDR1 SSHAT and CDR2 FNYEAQ (reference sequence). Unmatched junction bases numbered 2, after V lost 3 bases and J lost 7 bases. CDR3 loop: CASSLDRENEQFF. The CDR3 DNA is TGTGCCAGCAGCTTGGACAGGGAGAATGAGCAGTTCTTC.

This clone was seen a few times. CDR3 protein: CASSFLPGQEQNTEAFF. The CDR3 DNA follows: TGTGCCAGCAGTTTTCTACCGGGACAGGAGCAGAACACTGAAGCTTTCTTT. The chain couples TRBV28 to TRBJ1-1; 8 positions agree with TRBD1. This CDR3 has 17 residues. V dropped 3 bases and J dropped 1; count of bases not matched to a gene: 10. Germline V gene lookup returns CDR1 MDHEN and CDR2 SYDVKM.

This sequence joins TRBV6-5 and TRBJ2-3; maybe TRBD1 (6 bases). Germline-derived CDR1 and CDR2 are MNHEY and SVGAGI. V lost 0 bases and J 5 bases, leaving 9 bases between the germline ends. The CDR3 has 14 amino acids. The chain's CDR3 is CASSYSYRVDTQYF. CDR3 nucleotide sequence: TGTGCCAGCAGTTACTCGTACAGGGTAGATACGCAGTATTTT.

This clone appeared once. V and J are TRBV27 and TRBJ1-1, with D possibly being TRBD1 (5 bases). CDR3 length: 15 residues. V was cut by 5 bases and J by 0 bases, with 13 bases left in between. The germline CDR1 and CDR2 sequences are MNHEY and SMNVEV (reference sequence). The CDR3 spells CASSPAGGLNTEAFF. The CDR3 coding sequence is TGTGCCAGCAGTCCCGCGGGGGGGTTGAACACTGAAGCTTTCTTT.